These 3 T cell receptor beta chains were all obtained from the same sample, sequenced in a study of T cell responses to AZD1222 COVID-19 vaccine. Here immunoSEQ multiplex PCR was the method, and the copy in TCRdb shows in-frame clones only, minus some. This table holds 180,000 or so clones, about 93% found once. The sample in question was peripheral blood, obtained on day 0 of AZD1222 vaccination. These receptors were taken from an adult in good health.

The rearrangement uses TRBV6-6 and TRBJ1-3; D gene unclear. CDR3 length equals 14 residues. In germline, CDR1 is MNHNY, CDR2 SVGAGI (reference sequence). V dropped 8 bases and J dropped 0 bases, with 11 bases sitting between them. CDR3 protein: CASQRFDSGNTIYF. CDR3 nucleotide sequence: TGTGCCAGCCAACGCTTCGACTCTGGAAACACCATATATTTT.

The chain combines TRBV10-3 with TRBJ1-2; D unclear. Germline CDR1 ENHRY, CDR2 SYGVKD. V shed 10 bases and J shed 8 bases, with 11 bases lying between them. The CDR3 runs 10 residues. As DNA, the CDR3 is TGTGCCACCGGATTGGGGGGCTACACCTTC. It translates to CATGLGGYTF.

This clone came up a few times. J is TRBJ2-7 and V is TRBV5-1; the D gene is possibly TRBD2 (6 bases). This CDR3 region has 13 residues. The germline V gene has CDR1 SGHRS and CDR2 YFSETQ. V was clipped by 4 bases and J by 5 bases, with 13 bases between them. The DNA for the CDR3 is TGCGCCAGCAGCCAGGGCTCGGGGGACGAGCAGTACTTC. Protein sequence: CASSQGSGDEQYF. Full variable domain (remainder filled in from reference TRBV5-1 and TRBJ2-7): KAGVTQTPRYLIKTRGQQVTLSCSPISGHRSVSWYQQTPGQGLQFLFEYFSETQRNKGNFPGRFSGRQFSNSRSEMNVSTLELGDSALYLCASSQGSGDEQYFGPGTRLTVT.